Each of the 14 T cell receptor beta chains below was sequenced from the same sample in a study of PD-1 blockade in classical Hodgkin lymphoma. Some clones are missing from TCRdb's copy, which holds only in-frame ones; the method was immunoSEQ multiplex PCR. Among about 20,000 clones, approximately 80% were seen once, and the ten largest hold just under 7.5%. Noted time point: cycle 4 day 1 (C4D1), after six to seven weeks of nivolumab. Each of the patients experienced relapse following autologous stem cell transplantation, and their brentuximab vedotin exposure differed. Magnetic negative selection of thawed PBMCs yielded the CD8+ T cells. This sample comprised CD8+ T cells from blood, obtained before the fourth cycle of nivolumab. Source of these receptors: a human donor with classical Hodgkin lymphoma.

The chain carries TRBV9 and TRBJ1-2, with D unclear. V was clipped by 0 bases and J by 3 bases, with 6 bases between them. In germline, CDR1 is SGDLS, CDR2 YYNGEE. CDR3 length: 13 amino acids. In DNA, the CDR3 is TGTGCCAGCAGCGTAGGTGATGACTATGGCTACACCTTC. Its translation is CASSVGDDYGYTF.

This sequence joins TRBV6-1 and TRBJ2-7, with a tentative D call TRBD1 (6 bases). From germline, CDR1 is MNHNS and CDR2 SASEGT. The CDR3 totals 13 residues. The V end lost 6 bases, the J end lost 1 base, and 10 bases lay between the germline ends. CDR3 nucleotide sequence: TGTGCCAGCAGACAGGGAGCTTCCTACGAGCAGTACTTC. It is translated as CASRQGASYEQYF.

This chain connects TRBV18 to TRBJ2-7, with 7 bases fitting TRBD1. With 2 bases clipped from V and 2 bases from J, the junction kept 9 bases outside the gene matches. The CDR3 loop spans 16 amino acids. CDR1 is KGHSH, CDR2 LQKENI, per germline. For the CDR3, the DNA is TGTGCCAGCTCACCAAGACAGGGAAGGACGCCCTACGAGCAGTACTTC. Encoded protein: CASSPRQGRTPYEQYF.

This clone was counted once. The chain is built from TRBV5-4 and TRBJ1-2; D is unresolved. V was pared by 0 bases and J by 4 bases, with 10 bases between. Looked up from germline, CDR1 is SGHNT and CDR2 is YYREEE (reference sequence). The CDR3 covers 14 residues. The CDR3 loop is CASSLETAGYGYTF. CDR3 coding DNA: TGTGCCAGCAGCTTGGAGACCGCGGGCTATGGCTACACCTTC.

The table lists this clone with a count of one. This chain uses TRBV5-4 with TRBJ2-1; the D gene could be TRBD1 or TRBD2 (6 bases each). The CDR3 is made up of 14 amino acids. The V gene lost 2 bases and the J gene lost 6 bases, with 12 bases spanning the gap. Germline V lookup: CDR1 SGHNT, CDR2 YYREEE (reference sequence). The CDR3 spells CASSLQGGTNEQFF. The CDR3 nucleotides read TGTGCCAGCAGCTTACAGGGCGGGACCAATGAGCAGTTCTTC.

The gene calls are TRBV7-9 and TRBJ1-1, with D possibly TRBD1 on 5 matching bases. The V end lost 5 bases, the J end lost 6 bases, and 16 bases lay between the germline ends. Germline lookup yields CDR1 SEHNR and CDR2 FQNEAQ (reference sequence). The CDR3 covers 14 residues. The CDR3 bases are TGTGCCAGCAGCCCTCCGATCGGGGGATCTGAAGCTTTCTTT. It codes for CASSPPIGGSEAFF.

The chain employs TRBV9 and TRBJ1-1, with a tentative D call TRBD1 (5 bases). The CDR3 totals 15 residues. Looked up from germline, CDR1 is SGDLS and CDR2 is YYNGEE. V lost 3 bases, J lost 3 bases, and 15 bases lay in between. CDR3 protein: CASSAAGDADTEAFF. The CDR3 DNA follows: TGTGCCAGCAGCGCAGCGGGGGATGCGGACACTGAAGCTTTCTTT.

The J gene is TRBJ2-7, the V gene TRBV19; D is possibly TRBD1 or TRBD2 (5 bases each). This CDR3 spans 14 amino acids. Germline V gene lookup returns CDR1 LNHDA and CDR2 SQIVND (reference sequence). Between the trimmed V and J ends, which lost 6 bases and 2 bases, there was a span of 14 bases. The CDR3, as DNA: TGTGCCAGTAGACCGGGGCATACCGCCTACGAGCAGTACTTC. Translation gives CASRPGHTAYEQYF.

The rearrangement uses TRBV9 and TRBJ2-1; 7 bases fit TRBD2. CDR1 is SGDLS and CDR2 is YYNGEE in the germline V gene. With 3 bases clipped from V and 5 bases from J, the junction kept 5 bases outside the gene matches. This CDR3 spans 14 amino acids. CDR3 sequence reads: CASSAVSGDNEQFF. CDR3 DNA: TGTGCCAGCAGCGCGGTGAGCGGGGACAATGAGCAGTTCTTC.

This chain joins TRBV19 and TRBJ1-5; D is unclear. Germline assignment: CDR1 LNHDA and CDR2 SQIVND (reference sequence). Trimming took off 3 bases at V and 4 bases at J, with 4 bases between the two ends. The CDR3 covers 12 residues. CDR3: CASSIGNQPQHF. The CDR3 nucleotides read TGTGCCAGTAGTATTGGTAATCAGCCCCAGCATTTT.

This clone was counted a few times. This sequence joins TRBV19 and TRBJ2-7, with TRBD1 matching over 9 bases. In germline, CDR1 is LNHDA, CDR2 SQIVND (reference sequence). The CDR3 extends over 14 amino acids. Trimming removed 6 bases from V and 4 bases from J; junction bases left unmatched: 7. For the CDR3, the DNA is TGTGCCAGTAGCCTTGGGACAGGGTGGTACGAGCAGTACTTC. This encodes CASSLGTGWYEQYF.

CDR3 nucleotide sequence: TGTGCCAGTAGCACCGACTCAGGGGAACCTTACGAGCAGTACTTC. This sequence encodes CASSTDSGEPYEQYF. V is TRBV19 and J is TRBJ2-7; a weak D match, TRBD1 (6 bases). This CDR3 has 15 residues. V lost 6 bases and J 4 bases, leaving 19 bases between the germline ends. Germline V gene sequence: CDR1 LNHDA, CDR2 SQIVND (reference sequence).

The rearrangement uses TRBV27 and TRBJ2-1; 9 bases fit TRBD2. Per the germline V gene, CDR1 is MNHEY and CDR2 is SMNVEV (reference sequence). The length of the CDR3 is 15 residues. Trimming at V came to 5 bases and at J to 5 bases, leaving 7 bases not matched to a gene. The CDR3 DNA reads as TGTGCCAGCAGTAAGCGGGGGGCTTTAGACAATGAGCAGTTCTTC. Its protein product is CASSKRGALDNEQFF.

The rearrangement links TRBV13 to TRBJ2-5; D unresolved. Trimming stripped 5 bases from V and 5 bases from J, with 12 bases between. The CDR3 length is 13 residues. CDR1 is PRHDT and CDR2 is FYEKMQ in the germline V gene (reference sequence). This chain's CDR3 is CASSLSEEETQYF. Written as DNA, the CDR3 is TGTGCCAGCAGCCTCTCTGAGGAGGAGACCCAGTACTTC.